A single sample is the source of the 15 T cell receptor beta chains below, sequenced in a study of identical twins. TCRdb independently ran MiXCR on the 5' RACE reads; one entry per CDR3 protein. The repertoire holds approximately 190,000 distinct CDR3 sequences, with 15% to 20% as singletons. These data were also filed under a second study, of T cells expressing NK-cell markers.

The sample was CD8+ T cells sorted from blood. The source of these receptors is a woman between 18 and 29 years old in good health.

In its sample, this clonotype was seen a few times. V is TRBV5-4 and J is TRBJ1-1; no clear D gene. The CDR3 has 14 amino acids. Germline CDR1 and CDR2: SGHNT and YYREEE (reference sequence). V lost 0 bases, J lost 7 bases, and 13 bases lay in between. The CDR3 protein is CASSLAFRWNEAFF. The CDR3 DNA sequence: TGTGCCAGCAGCTTGGCCTTCAGGTGGAATGAAGCTTTCTTT.

This clonotype was detected only a few times. This sequence joins TRBV18 and TRBJ2-3, with a weak D call TRBD2 (6 bases). Germline V gene lookup returns CDR1 KGHSH and CDR2 LQKENI. V lost 3 bases, J lost 4 bases, and 8 bases lay in between. The CDR3 is made up of 13 amino acids. The CDR3: CASSPREADTQYF. CDR3 nucleotides: TGTGCCAGCTCACCGAGGGAGGCAGATACGCAGTATTTT. Looking up the rest from reference TRBV18 and TRBJ2-3 gives the full variable domain: NAGVMQNPRHLVRRRGQEARLRCSPMKGHSHVYWYRQLPEEGLKFMVYLQKENIIDESGMPKERFSAEFPKEGPSILRIQQVVRGDSAAYFCASSPREADTQYFGPGTRLTVL.

This clonotype was recorded at least ten times. The rearrangement links TRBV5-1 to TRBJ2-1; unclear D gene. The CDR3 sequence is 11 residues long. The V gene's germline CDR1 is SGHRS and CDR2 YFSETQ. V lost 3 bases and J lost 8, with 6 bases in between. The CDR3 region is CASSYQDEQFF. The CDR3 DNA follows: TGCGCCAGCAGCTACCAGGATGAGCAGTTCTTC.

This clonotype showed up just a few times. Here the CDR3 reads CASSSEPPGTDTQYF. In nucleotides, the CDR3 is TGTGCCAGCAGCTCCGAGCCACCGGGCACAGATACGCAGTATTTT. V is TRBV7-9 and J is TRBJ2-3; D is uncertain. V was shortened by 4 bases and J by 1 base, with 12 bases between the two germline ends. Germline V gene lookup returns CDR1 SEHNR and CDR2 FQNEAQ (reference sequence). The CDR3 contains 15 residues.

The chain uses TRBV12-3 or TRBV12-4 and TRBJ2-1; 8 bases fit TRBD2. With V trimmed by 6 bases and J by 8 bases, 12 bases remained unmatched. The CDR3 is 15 residues long. The CDR3 DNA follows: TGTGCCAGCAGGCCGACTAGCGCTCTAACCCATGAGCAGTTCTTC. Its protein product is CASRPTSALTHEQFF.

In this sample, this clonotype turned up a few times. The rearrangement links TRBV5-5 to TRBJ2-5; 13 bases are shared with TRBD2. CDR1 and CDR2 from the germline V gene are SGHKS and YYEKEE (reference sequence). The CDR3 sequence is 16 residues long. With V trimmed by 4 bases and J by 7 bases, 10 bases remained unmatched. CDR3 in amino acids: CASSPQGTSGERTQYF. CDR3 bases: TGTGCCAGCAGCCCTCAAGGGACTAGCGGGGAGAGGACCCAGTACTTC.

The chain uses TRBV2 and TRBJ2-4; D uncertain. Trimming left V 8 bases short and J 0 bases short, with 11 bases between. The germline V gene encodes CDR1 SNHLY and CDR2 FYNNEI. The CDR3 loop spans 14 amino acids. The DNA for the CDR3 is TGTGCCAGCCGGGCCCCGCTAGCCAAAAACATTCAGTACTTC. Translated, it gives CASRAPLAKNIQYF.

This clonotype was detected ten times or more. J is TRBJ2-7 and V is TRBV12-3 or TRBV12-4; weak D call: TRBD1 (5 bases). V was clipped by 5 bases and J by 2 bases, with 13 bases between them. The CDR3 contains 14 residues. Here the CDR3 reads CASSPGSFPYEQYF. CDR3 DNA sequence: TGTGCCAGCAGTCCAGGGTCTTTCCCCTACGAGCAGTACTTC.

This clonotype was recorded a few times. CDR3 DNA: TGCAGCGTCATCGATGACTATAATGAGCAGTTCTTC. Its translation: CSVIDDYNEQFF. The chain uses TRBV29-1 and TRBJ2-1, with D possibly TRBD2 on 5 matching bases. In germline, CDR1 is SQVTM, CDR2 ANQGSEA. The CDR3 loop spans 12 amino acids. The V gene lost 6 bases and the J gene lost 7 bases, with 13 bases spanning the gap.

This clonotype was counted a few times. The chain has TRBV7-6 and TRBJ2-7, with 8 bases fitting TRBD2. Losses at the gene ends were 5 bases for V and 3 bases for J; bases not matched to a gene: 9. Germline loops: CDR1 SGHVS, CDR2 FNYEAQ. This CDR3 contains 15 residues. CDR3 sequence: CASSPGGGVLYEQYF. In DNA, the CDR3 is TGTGCCAGCAGCCCCGGGGGGGGAGTGCTCTACGAGCAGTACTTC.

This clonotype has a count of ten or more. The J gene is TRBJ2-1, the V gene TRBV7-9; D is unresolved. The CDR3 sequence is 16 residues long. Trimming stripped 0 bases from V and 0 bases from J, with 9 bases between. Looked up from germline, CDR1 is SEHNR and CDR2 is FQNEAQ (reference sequence). The CDR3 spells CASSLALGSSYNEQFF. In DNA, the CDR3 is TGTGCCAGCAGCTTAGCGCTGGGAAGCTCCTACAATGAGCAGTTCTTC.

This clonotype turned up a few times. The chain combines TRBV7-9 with TRBJ1-1; D is unresolved. This CDR3 is built from 14 residues. V lost 1 base and J 1 base, leaving 7 bases between the germline ends. Germline CDR1 reads SEHNR; CDR2 reads FQNEAQ (reference sequence). CDR3 region: CASSLVAGNTEAFF. The CDR3 nucleotides read TGTGCCAGCAGCTTAGTCGCTGGGAACACTGAAGCTTTCTTT.

This clonotype was seen at least ten times. The rearrangement links TRBV12-3 or TRBV12-4 to TRBJ2-4; no reliable D call. Trimming removed 1 base at V and 9 bases at J, with 7 bases between. The CDR3 totals 12 residues. CDR3 residues: CASSLDGGIQYF. The CDR3 DNA sequence: TGTGCCAGCAGTTTAGACGGTGGCATTCAGTACTTC.

The V gene is TRBV27, the J gene TRBJ2-7; possible D gene TRBD2, 6 bases. The CDR3 has 13 residues. V lost 4 bases and J 3 bases, leaving 10 bases between the germline ends. Germline-derived CDR1 and CDR2 are MNHEY and SMNVEV (reference sequence). CDR3 sequence: CASSWSGRYEQYF. The CDR3 DNA reads as TGTGCCAGCAGTTGGAGCGGGCGCTACGAGCAGTACTTC.

This clonotype was seen repeatedly, ten times or more. The CDR3 nucleotides are TGTGCCAGCAGCCCCGGGACTAGCAGCACAGATACGCAGTATTTT. It is translated as CASSPGTSSTDTQYF. V gene TRBV9 combines with J gene TRBJ2-3; 9 bases fit TRBD2. J was trimmed by 0 bases and V by 4 bases; bases with no gene match: 3. The CDR3 totals 15 residues. Germline V gives CDR1 SGDLS, CDR2 YYNGEE.